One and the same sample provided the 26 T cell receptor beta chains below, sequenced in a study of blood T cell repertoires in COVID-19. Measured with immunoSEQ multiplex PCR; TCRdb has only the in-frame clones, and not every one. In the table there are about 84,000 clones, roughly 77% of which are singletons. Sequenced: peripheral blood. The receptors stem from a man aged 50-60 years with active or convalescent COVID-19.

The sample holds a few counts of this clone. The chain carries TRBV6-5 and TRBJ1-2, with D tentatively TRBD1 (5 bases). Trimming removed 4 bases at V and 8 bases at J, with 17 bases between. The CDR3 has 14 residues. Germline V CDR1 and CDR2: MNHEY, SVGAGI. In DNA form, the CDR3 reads TGTGCCAGCAGTTCCCCTTCGTGGGGCCAGGGCTACACCTTC. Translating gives CASSSPSWGQGYTF.

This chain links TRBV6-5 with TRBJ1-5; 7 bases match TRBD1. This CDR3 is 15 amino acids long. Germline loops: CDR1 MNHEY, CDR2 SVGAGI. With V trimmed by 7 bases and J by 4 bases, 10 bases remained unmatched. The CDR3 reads CASTHGQAINQPQHF. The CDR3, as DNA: TGTGCCAGCACCCACGGACAGGCCATAAATCAGCCCCAGCATTTT.

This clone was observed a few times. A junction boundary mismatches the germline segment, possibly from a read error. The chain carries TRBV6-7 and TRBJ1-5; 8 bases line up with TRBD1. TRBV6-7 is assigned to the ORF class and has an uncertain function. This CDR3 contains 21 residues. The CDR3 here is CASSHSGMPGGARVCGQPQHF. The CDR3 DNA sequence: TGTGCCAGCAGTCACTCAGGAATGCCAGGGGGCGCGAGGGTTTGTGGTCAGCCCCAGCATTTT.

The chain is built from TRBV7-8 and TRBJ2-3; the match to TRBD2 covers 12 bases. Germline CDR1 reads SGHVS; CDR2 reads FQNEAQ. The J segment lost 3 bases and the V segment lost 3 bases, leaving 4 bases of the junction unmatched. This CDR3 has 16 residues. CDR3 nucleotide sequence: TGTGCCAGCAGCTTCCGACTAGCGGGGGTGACAGATACGCAGTATTTT. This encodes CASSFRLAGVTDTQYF.

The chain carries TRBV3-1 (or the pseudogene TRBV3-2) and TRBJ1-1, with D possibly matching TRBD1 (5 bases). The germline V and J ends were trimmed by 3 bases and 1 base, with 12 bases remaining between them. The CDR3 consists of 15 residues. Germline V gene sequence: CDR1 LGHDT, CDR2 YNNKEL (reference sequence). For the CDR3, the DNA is TGTGCCAGCAGCCAGGGGGGGAATGGGAACACTGAAGCTTTCTTT. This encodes CASSQGGNGNTEAFF.

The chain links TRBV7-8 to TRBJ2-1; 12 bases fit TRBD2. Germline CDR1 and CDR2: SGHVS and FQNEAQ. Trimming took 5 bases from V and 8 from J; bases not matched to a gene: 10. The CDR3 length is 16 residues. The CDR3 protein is CASSPLAGGPWDEQFF. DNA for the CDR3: TGTGCCAGCAGCCCCCTAGCGGGGGGGCCTTGGGATGAGCAGTTCTTC.

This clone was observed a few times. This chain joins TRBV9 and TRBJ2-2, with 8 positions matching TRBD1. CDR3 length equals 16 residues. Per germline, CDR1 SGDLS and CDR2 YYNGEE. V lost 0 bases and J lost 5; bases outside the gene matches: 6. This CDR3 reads CASSVGTGSWTGELFF. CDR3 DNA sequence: TGTGCCAGCAGCGTAGGGACAGGGAGTTGGACCGGGGAGCTGTTTTTT.

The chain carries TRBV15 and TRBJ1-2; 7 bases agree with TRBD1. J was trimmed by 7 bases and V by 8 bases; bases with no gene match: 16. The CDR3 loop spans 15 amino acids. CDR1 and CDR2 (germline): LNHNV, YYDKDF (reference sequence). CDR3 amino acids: CATLDRERSGIGYTF. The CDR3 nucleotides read TGTGCCACCCTTGACAGGGAAAGATCCGGAATTGGCTACACCTTC.

The CDR3 is CASSVDSGREVEETQYF. The CDR3 region has the DNA TGTGCCAGCAGCGTAGATTCCGGCAGGGAGGTTGAGGAGACCCAGTACTTC. V is TRBV9 and J is TRBJ2-5, with D possibly TRBD2 on 6 matching bases. Deletions cut 0 bases from V and 5 bases from J, with 20 bases between. The CDR3 extends over 17 amino acids. Germline V gene sequence: CDR1 SGDLS, CDR2 YYNGEE.

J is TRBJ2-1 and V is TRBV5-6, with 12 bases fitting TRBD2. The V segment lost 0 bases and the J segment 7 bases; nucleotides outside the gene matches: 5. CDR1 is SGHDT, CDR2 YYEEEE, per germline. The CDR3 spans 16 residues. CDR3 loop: CASSLARTSGVNEQFF. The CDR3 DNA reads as TGTGCCAGCAGCTTGGCTAGGACTAGCGGGGTGAATGAGCAGTTCTTC.

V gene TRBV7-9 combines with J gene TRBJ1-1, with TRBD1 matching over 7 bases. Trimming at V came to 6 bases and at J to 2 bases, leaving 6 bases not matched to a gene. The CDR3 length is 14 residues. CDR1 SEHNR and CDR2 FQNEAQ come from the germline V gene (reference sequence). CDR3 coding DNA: TGTGCCAGCAGGGTAACAGGGGCCAACACTGAAGCTTTCTTT. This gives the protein CASRVTGANTEAFF.

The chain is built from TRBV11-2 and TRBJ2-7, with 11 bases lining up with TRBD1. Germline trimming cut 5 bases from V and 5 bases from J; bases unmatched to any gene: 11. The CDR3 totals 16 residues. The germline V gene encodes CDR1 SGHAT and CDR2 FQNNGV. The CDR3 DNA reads TGTGCCAGCAGCCCGGACAGGGGGCCCGGGTCGAACGAGCAGTACTTC. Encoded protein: CASSPDRGPGSNEQYF.

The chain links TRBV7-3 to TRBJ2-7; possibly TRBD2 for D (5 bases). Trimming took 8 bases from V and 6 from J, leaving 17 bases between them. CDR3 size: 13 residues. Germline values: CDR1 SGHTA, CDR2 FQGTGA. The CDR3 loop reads CASGFGDYGEQYF. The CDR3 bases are TGTGCCAGCGGGTTCGGGGATTACGGCGAGCAGTACTTC. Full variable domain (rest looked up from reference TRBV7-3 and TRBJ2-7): GAGVSQTPSNKVTEKGKYVELRCDPISGHTALYWYRQSLGQGPEFLIYFQGTGAADDSGLPNDRFFAVRPEGSVSTLKIQRTERGDSAVYLCASGFGDYGEQYFGPGTRLTVT.

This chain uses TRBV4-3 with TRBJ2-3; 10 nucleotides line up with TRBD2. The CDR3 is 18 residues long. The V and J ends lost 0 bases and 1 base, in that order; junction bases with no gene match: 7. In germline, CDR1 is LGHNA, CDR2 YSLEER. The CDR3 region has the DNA TGCGCCAGCAGCCAAGAAGCAGCGGGGGGGCGCGGCACAGATACGCAGTATTTT. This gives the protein CASSQEAAGGRGTDTQYF.

The CDR3 region is CASRQGTQETQYF. The CDR3 DNA reads as TGCGCCAGCAGACAGGGGACCCAGGAGACCCAGTACTTC. J is TRBJ2-5 and V is TRBV4-1, with TRBD1 identical over 7 bases. Looked up from germline, CDR1 is MGHRA and CDR2 is YSYEKL. The CDR3 covers 13 residues. V dropped 6 bases and J dropped 5; count of bases not matched to a gene: 6.

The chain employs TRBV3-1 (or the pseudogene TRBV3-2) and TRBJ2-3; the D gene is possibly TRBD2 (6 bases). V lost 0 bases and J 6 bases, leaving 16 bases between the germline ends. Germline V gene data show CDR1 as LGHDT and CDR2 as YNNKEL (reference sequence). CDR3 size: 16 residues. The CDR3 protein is CASSQDIGLSRDTQYF. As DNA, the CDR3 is TGTGCCAGCAGCCAAGATATTGGACTAAGTAGGGATACGCAGTATTTT.

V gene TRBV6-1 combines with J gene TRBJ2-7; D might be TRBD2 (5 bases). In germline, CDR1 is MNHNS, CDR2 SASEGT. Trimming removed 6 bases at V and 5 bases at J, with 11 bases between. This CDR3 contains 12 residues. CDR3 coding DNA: TGTGCCAGCAGGACTGAGGGAGACGAGCAGTACTTC. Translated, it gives CASRTEGDEQYF.

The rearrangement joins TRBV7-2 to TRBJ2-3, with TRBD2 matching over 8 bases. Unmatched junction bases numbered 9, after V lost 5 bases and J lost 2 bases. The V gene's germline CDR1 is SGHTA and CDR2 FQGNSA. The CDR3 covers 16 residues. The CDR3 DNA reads TGTGCCAGCAGCCCAAGGGCGGGGGGTCCCACAGATACGCAGTATTTT. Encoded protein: CASSPRAGGPTDTQYF.

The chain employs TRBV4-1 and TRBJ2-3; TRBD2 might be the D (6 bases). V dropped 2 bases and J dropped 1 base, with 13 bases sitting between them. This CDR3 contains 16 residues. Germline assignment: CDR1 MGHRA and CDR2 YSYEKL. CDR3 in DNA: TGCGCCAGCAGCCAATCCCCTCCGGGGGGCACAGATACGCAGTATTTT. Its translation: CASSQSPPGGTDTQYF.

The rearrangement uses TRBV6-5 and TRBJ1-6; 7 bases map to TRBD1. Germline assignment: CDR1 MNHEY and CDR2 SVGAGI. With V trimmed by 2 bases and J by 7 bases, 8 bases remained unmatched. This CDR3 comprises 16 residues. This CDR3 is CASSYGMEGANSPLHF. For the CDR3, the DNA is TGTGCCAGCAGTTACGGGATGGAGGGGGCGAATTCACCCCTCCACTTT.

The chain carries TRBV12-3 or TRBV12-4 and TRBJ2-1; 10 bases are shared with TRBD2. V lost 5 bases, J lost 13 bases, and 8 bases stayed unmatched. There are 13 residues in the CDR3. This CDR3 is CASSTQAGGLQFF. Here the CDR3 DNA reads TGTGCCAGCAGTACTCAAGCGGGGGGGCTACAGTTCTTC.

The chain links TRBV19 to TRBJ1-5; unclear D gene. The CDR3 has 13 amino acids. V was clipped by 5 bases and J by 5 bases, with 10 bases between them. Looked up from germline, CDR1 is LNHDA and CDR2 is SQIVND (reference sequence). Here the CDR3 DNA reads TGTGCCAGTAGTCCCGTGACTGATCAGCCCCAGCATTTT. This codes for CASSPVTDQPQHF. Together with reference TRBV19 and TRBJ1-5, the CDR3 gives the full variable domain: DGGITQSPKYLFRKEGQNVTLSCEQNLNHDAMYWYRQDPGQGLRLIYYSQIVNDFQKGDIAEGYSVSREKKESFPLTVTSAQKNPTAFYLCASSPVTDQPQHFGDGTRLSIL.

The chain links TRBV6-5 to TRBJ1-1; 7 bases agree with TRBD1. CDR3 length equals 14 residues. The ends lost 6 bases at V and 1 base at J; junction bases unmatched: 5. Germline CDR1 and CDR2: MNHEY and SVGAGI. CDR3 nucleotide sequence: TGTGCCAGCAGATTACGGACAGGGAACACTGAAGCTTTCTTT. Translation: CASRLRTGNTEAFF.

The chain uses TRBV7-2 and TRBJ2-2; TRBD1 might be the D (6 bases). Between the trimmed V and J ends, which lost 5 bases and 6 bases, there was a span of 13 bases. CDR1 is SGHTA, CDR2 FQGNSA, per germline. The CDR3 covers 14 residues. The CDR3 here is CASSRQASSGELFF. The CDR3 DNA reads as TGTGCCAGCAGCAGACAGGCTAGTTCCGGGGAGCTGTTTTTT.

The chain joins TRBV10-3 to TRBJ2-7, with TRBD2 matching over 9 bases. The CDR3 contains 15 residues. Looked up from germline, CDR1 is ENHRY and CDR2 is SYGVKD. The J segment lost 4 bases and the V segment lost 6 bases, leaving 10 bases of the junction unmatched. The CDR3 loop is CAISAGLAGSYEQYF. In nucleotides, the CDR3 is TGTGCCATCAGCGCTGGGCTAGCGGGGTCATACGAGCAGTACTTC.

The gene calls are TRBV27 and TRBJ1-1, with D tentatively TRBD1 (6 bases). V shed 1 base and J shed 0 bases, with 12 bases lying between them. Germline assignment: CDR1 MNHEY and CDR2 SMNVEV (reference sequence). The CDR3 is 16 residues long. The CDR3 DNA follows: TGTGCCAGCAGTTTATGGGGGGGGCTCATGAACACTGAAGCTTTCTTT. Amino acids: CASSLWGGLMNTEAFF.